Listed here is a single TCR beta chain. Antigen: not known. Amplification used 60 Vbeta primers and 13 Jbeta primers. Sequencing was performed with immunoSEQ multiplex PCR; in TCRdb, only in-frame clones are kept and a portion is missing. Among around 150,000 clones listed, about four fifths were seen once. The data derive from a study of cytomegalovirus exposure and HLA in healthy donors. Study outcomes and limitations: The study put 150 or so TCR beta chains on its list as cytomegalovirus-associated. TCR beta chain V- and J-gene trimming was linked, in a later analysis, to a missense variant in DCLRE1C. Indistinguishable V segments such as TRBV6-2 and TRBV6-3 were excluded. Most CMV-associated TCR beta chains were later found to appear HLA-restricted.

This CDR3 spans 15 amino acids. V lost 8 bases and J lost 5; bases outside the gene matches: 12. The germline V gene encodes CDR1 SNHLY and CDR2 FYNNEI. Sequencing input: PBMCs. The clonotype was recovered from a human donor in good health. The genes are TRBV2 and TRBJ1-2; TRBD1 aligns across 9 bases. The DNA for the CDR3 is TGTGCCAGCGAACTTCGAACGACAGGGGGTTATGGCTACACCTTC. It is translated as CASELRTTGGYGYTF.